This TCR beta chain was observed in a study of OX40 agonist ivuxolimab in advanced cancers. Assay: immunoSEQ multiplex PCR; the TCRdb copy retains only in-frame clones and omits some. This table holds 61,000 or so clones, around 86% found once. The CDR3 length is 16 residues. Germline-derived CDR1 and CDR2 are KGHSH and LQKENI. V was clipped by 3 bases and J by 2 bases, with 14 bases between them. Sequences were derived from CD4+ or CD8+ T cells sorted from blood, sampled in a trial of the OX40 agonist ivuxolimab. This TCR came from an adult with an advanced solid tumor such as melanoma, head and neck, liver or kidney cancer. This chain links TRBV18 with TRBJ1-5; a weak D match, TRBD1 (5 bases). The CDR3 DNA reads TGTGCCAGCTCACCTCAGGGTCCGCGGGGCAATCAGCCCCAGCATTTT. It is translated as CASSPQGPRGNQPQHF. Looking up the rest from reference TRBV18 and TRBJ1-5 gives the full variable domain: NAGVMQNPRHLVRRRGQEARLRCSPMKGHSHVYWYRQLPEEGLKFMVYLQKENIIDESGMPKERFSAEFPKEGPSILRIQQVVRGDSAAYFCASSPQGPRGNQPQHFGDGTRLSIL.